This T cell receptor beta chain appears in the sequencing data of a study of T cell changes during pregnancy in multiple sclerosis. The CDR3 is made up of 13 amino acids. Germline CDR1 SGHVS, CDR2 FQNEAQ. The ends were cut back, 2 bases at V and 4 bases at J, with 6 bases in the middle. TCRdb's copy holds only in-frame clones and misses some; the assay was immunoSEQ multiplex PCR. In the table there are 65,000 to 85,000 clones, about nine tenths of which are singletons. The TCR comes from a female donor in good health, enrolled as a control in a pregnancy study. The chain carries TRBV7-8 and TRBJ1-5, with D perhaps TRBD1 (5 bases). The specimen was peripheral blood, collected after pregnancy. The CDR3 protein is CASSLQGNQPQHF. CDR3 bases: TGTGCCAGCAGCTTACAGGGAAATCAGCCCCAGCATTTT.